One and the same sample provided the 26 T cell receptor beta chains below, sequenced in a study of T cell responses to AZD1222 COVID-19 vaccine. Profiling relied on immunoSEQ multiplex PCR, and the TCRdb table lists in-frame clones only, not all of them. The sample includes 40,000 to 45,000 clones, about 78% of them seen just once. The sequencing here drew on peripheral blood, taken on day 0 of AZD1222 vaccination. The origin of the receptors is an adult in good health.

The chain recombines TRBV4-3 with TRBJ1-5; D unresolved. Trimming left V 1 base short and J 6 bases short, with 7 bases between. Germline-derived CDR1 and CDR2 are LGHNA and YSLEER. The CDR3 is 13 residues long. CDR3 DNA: TGCGCCAGCAGCCAAGGGGAGGGTCAGCCCCAGCATTTT. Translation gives CASSQGEGQPQHF.

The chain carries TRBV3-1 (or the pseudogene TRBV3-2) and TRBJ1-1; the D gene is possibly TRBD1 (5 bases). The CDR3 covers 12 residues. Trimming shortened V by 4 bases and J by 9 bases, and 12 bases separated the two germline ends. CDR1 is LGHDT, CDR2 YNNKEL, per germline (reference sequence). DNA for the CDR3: TGTGCCAGCAGCCCTGCGGGGGAAAAAGCTTTCTTT. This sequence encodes CASSPAGEKAFF.

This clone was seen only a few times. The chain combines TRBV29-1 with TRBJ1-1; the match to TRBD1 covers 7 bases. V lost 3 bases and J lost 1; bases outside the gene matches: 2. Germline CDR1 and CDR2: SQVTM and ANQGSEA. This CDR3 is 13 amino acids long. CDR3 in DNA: TGCAGCGTTGAGACAGGGTGGAACACTGAAGCTTTCTTT. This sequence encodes CSVETGWNTEAFF.

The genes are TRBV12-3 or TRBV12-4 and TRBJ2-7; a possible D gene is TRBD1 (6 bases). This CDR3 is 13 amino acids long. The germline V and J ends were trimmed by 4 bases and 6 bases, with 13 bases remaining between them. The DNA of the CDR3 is TGTGCCAGCAGTTCATCAGGGGTTTTCGAGCAGTACTTC. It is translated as CASSSSGVFEQYF.

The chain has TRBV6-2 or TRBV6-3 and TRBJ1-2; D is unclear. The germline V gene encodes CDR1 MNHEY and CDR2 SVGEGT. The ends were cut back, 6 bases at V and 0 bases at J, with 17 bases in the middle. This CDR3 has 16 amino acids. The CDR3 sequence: CASSLQYSTPNYGYTF. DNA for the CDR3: TGTGCCAGCAGCTTACAGTACTCCACTCCTAACTATGGCTACACCTTC.

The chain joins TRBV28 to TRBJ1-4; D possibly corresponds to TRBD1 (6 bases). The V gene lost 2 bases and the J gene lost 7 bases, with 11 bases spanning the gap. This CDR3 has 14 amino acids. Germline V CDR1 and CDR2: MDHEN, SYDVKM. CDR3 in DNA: TGTGCCAGCAGTTTAGGGGGGCCGGGTGAAAAACTGTTTTTT. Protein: CASSLGGPGEKLFF.

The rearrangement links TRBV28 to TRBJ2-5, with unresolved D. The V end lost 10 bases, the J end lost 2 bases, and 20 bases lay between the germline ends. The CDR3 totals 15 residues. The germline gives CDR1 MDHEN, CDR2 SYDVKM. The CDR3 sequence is CATLHGRWDQETQYF. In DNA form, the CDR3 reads TGTGCCACCCTCCATGGAAGGTGGGATCAAGAGACCCAGTACTTC.

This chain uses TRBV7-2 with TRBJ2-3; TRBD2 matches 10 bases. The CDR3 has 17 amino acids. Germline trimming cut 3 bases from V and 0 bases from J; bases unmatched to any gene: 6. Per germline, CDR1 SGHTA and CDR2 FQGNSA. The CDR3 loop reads CASSFLSGGFSTDTQYF. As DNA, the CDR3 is TGTGCCAGCAGCTTTCTTAGCGGGGGGTTTAGCACAGATACGCAGTATTTT.

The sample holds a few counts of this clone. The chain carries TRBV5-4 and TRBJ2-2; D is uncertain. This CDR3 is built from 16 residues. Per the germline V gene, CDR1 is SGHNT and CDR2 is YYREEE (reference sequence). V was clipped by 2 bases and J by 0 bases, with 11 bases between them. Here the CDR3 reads CASSLPEFANTGELFF. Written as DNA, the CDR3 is TGTGCCAGCAGCTTACCAGAGTTCGCGAACACCGGGGAGCTGTTTTTT.

CDR3 in DNA: TGTGCCAGCAGCTTAGTCGGACTCACCACCTACGAGCAGTACTTC. It yields the protein CASSLVGLTTYEQYF. V and J are TRBV7-2 and TRBJ2-7, with D possibly being TRBD2 (5 bases). Trimming pared 1 base from V and 2 bases from J, leaving 12 bases between. CDR3 length equals 15 residues. Germline V lookup: CDR1 SGHTA, CDR2 FQGNSA.

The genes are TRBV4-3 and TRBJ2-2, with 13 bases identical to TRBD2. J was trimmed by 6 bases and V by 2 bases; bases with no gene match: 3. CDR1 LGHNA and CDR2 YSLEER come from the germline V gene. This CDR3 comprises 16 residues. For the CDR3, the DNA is TGCGCCAGCAGCCAACTGACTAGCGGGGGGTCCGGGGAGCTGTTTTTT. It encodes CASSQLTSGGSGELFF.

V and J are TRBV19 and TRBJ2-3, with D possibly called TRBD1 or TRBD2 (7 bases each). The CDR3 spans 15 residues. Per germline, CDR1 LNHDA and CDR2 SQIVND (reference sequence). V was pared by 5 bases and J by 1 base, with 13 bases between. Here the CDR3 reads CASSGGGQRTDTQYF. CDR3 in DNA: TGTGCCAGTAGTGGGGGGGGACAGCGCACAGATACGCAGTATTTT.

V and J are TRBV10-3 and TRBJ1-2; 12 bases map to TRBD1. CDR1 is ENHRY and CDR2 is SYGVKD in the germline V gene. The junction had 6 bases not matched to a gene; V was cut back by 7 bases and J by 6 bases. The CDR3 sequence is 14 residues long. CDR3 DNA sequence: TGTGCCATCACGGGGACAGGGGGCGGAGATGGCTACACCTTC. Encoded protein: CAITGTGGGDGYTF.

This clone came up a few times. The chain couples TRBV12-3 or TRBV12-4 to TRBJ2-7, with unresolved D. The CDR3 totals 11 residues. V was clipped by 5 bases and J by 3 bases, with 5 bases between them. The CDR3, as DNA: TGTGCCAGCAGTACCAACTACGAGCAGTACTTC. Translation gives CASSTNYEQYF.

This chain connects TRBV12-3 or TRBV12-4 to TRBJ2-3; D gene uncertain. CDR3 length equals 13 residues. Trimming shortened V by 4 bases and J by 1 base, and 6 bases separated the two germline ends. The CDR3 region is CASSSTGTDTQYF. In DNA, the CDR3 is TGTGCCAGCAGTTCCACCGGCACAGATACGCAGTATTTT.

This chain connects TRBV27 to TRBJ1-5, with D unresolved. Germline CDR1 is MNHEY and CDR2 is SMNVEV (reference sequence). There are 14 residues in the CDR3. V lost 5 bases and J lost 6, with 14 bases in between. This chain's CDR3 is CASSSRLEGQPQHF. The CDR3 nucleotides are TGTGCCAGCAGTAGCCGGCTCGAGGGTCAGCCCCAGCATTTT.

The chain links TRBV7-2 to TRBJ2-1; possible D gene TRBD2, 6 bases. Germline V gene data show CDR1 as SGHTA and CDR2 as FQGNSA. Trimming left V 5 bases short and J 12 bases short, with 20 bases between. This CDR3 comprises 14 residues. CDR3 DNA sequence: TGTGCCAGCAGCCTTGGTCGGAGGGGCGCTGGGCAGTTCTTC. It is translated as CASSLGRRGAGQFF.

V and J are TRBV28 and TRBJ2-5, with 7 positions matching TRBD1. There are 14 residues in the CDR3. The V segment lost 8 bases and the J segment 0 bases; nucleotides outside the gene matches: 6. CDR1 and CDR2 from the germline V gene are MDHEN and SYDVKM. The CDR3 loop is CASEGQRYQETQYF. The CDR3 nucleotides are TGTGCCAGCGAGGGACAGCGGTACCAAGAGACCCAGTACTTC.

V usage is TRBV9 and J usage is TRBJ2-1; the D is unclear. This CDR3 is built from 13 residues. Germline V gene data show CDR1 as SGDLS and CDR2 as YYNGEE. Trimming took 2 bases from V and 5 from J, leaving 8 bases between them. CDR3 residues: CASSVFPDNEQFF. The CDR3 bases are TGTGCCAGCAGCGTTTTTCCGGACAATGAGCAGTTCTTC.

This CDR3 is CASSEGFWGPTNYGYTF. In DNA form, the CDR3 reads TGTGCCAGCAGTGAAGGGTTCTGGGGGCCCACTAACTATGGCTACACCTTC. This chain connects TRBV2 to TRBJ1-2; D is perhaps TRBD1 (6 bases). Trimming stripped 1 base from V and 0 bases from J, with 15 bases between. This CDR3 is built from 17 residues. Germline CDR1 SNHLY, CDR2 FYNNEI.

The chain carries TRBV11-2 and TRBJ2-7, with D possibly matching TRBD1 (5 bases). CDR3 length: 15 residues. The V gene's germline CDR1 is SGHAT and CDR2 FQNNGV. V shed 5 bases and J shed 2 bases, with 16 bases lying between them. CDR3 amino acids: CASSPRAVQAYEQYF. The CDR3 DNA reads TGTGCCAGCAGCCCCCGGGCAGTACAGGCCTACGAGCAGTACTTC.

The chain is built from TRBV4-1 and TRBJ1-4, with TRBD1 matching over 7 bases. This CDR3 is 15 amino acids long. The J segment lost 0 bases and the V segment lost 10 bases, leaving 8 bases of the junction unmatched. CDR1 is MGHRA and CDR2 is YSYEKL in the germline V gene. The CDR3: CATRQGPPTNEKLFF. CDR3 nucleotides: TGCGCCACTAGACAGGGCCCTCCAACTAATGAAAAACTGTTTTTT.

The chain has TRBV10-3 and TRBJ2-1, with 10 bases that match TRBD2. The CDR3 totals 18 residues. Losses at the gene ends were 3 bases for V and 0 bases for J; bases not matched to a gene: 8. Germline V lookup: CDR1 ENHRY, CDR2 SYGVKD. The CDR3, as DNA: TGTGCCATCAGTGATGCTAGCGGGGGCTTGAGCTCCTACAATGAGCAGTTCTTC. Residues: CAISDASGGLSSYNEQFF.

CDR3 nucleotide sequence: TGTGCCAGCAGCTCCCCCTGGGGCCTTACCTACGAGCAGTACTTC. Protein: CASSSPWGLTYEQYF. The chain has TRBV7-2 and TRBJ2-7, with a possible D match to TRBD1 (5 bases). The CDR3 has 15 amino acids. Germline-derived CDR1 and CDR2 are SGHTA and FQGNSA. V was shortened by 4 bases and J by 2 bases, with 15 bases between the two germline ends. The full variable domain, completed using reference TRBV7-2 and TRBJ2-7, is GAGVSQSPSNKVTEKGKDVELRCDPISGHTALYWYRQSLGQGLEFLIYFQGNSAPDKSGLPSDRFSAERTGGSVSTLTIQRTQQEDSAVYLCASSSPWGLTYEQYFGPGTRLTVT.

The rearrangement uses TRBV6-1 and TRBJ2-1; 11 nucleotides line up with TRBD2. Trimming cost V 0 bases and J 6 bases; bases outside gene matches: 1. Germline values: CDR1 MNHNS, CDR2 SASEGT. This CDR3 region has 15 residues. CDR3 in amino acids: CASSEASGGANEQFF. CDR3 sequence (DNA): TGTGCCAGCAGTGAAGCTAGCGGGGGGGCCAATGAGCAGTTCTTC.

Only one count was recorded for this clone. The CDR3 here is CASRPGQGNNEKLFF. CDR3 nucleotides: TGTGCCAGCAGACCGGGACAGGGAAATAATGAAAAACTGTTTTTT. The V and J genes are TRBV5-4 and TRBJ1-4, with TRBD1 matching over 9 bases. The CDR3 loop spans 15 amino acids. V was pared by 5 bases and J by 4 bases, with 6 bases of the junction left unmatched. In germline, CDR1 is SGHNT, CDR2 YYREEE (reference sequence).